This T cell receptor beta chain stems from a study of identical twins. This clonotype was picked up a small number of times. Its specificity is unknown. General study points: Zero-insertion results could be subject to partial confounding by invariant MAIT and iNKT cells. Insertions were reduced in abundant cord blood beta clonotypes but not in memory repertoires.

TCRdb reprocessed the 5' RACE reads via MiXCR and lists one record per CDR3 protein. The sample lists about 520,000 distinct CDR3 sequences; less than 25% were seen once. Germline V gives CDR1 SGHTA, CDR2 FQGNSA. The CDR3 extends over 16 amino acids. V gave up 6 bases and J gave up 0 bases; unmatched junction bases: 8. These data were likewise used in another study, on T cells expressing NK-cell markers. That source reports: In sorted CD3+CD56+NKG2C+, CD3+CD56+NKG2C- and CD3+CD56-NKG2C+ T cells, TCR beta repertoires were obtained. Roughly six donors showed dominant NKG2C+ clonotypes comprising about 1.0-7.5% of their CD8+ T cells.

This chain joins TRBV7-2 and TRBJ2-7, with 10 bases identical to TRBD2. Sequencing input: CD4+ T cells sorted from blood. The clonotype originates from a woman aged 18-30 years in good health. The DNA for the CDR3 is TGTGCCAGCAGTCTCGATGGGACTAGCGCCTCCTACGAGCAGTACTTC. This encodes CASSLDGTSASYEQYF.